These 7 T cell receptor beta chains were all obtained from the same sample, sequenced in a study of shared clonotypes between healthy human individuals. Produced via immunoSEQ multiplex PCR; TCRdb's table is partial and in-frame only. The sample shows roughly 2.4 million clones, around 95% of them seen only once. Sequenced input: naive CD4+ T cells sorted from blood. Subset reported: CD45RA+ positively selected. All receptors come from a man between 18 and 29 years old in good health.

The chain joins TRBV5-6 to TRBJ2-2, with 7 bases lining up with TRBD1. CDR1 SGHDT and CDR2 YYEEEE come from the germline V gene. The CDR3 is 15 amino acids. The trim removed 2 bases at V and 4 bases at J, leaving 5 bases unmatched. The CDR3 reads CASSLGGAFTGELFF. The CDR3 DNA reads TGTGCCAGCAGCTTAGGGGGCGCTTTCACCGGGGAGCTGTTTTTT.

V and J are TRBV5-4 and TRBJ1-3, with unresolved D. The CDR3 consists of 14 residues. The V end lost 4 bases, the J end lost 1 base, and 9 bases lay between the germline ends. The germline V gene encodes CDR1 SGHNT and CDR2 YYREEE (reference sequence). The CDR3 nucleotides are TGTGCCAGCAGCGTAGGGATTTCTGGAAACACCATATATTTT. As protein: CASSVGISGNTIYF.

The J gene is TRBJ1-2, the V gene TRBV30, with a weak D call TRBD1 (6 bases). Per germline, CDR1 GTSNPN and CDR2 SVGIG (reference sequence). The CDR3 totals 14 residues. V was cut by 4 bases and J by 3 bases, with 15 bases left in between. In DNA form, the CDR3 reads TGTGCCTGGACCTACAGGGTTTTTGACTATGGCTACACCTTC. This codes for CAWTYRVFDYGYTF.

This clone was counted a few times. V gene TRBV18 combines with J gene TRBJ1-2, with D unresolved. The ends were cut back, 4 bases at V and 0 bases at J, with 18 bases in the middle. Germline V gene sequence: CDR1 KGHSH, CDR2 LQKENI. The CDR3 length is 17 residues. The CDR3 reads CASSLSRGGEANYGYTF. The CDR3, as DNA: TGTGCCAGCTCACTCTCTCGGGGTGGAGAGGCTAACTATGGCTACACCTTC.

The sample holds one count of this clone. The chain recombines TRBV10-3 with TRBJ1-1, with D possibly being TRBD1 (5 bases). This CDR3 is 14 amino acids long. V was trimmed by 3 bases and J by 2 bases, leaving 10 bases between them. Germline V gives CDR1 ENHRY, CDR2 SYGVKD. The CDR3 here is CAISDWGTNTEAFF. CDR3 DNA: TGTGCCATCAGTGATTGGGGGACCAACACTGAAGCTTTCTTT.

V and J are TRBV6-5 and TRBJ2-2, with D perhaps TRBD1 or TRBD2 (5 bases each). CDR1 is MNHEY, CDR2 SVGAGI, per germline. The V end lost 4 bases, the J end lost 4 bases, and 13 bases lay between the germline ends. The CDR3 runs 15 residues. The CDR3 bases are TGTGCCAGCAGTTCAGGGACCGTGGGCACCGGGGAGCTGTTTTTT. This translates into CASSSGTVGTGELFF.

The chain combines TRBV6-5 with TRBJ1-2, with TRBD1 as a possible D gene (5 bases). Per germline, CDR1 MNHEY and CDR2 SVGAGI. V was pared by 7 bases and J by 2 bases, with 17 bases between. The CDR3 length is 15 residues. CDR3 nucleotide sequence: TGTGCCAGCACCAACGCTGGGGGAGGGAACTATGGCTACACCTTC. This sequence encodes CASTNAGGGNYGYTF.